This is a list of T cell receptor beta chains from one sample in a study of T cell repertoires in cytomegalovirus infection. Via MiXCR, TCRdb re-called the reads, giving one row per CDR3 protein. Among about 770,000 distinct CDR3 sequences listed, 25% to 35% were seen once. Their recognized antigens are unknown. The sequences come from cultured CD8+ T cells from PBMCs, collected from culture after CMV antigen stimulation. The receptor source for this set is a human donor in good health (CMV status not recorded). Some clones in this sample may be carry-over from other donors' samples. CDR3s include the opening cysteine and the closing phenylalanine or tryptophan.

v_gene	CDR3aa
TRBV7-8	CASSPDGPYNEQFF
TRBV5-1	CASSPGGGMNNEQFF
TRBV18	CASSPDLQGYNEQFF
TRBV5-1	CASSSLQGAGNSPLHF
TRBV7-2	CASSFPTNEKLFF
TRBV4-2	CASSQDRSGQETQYF
TRBV7-9	CASRGVAGDPSTQYF
TRBV7-6	CASSLDPETNTGELFF
TRBV7-2	CASSLASGGWRKDTQYF
TRBV6-1	CASSEGRDLSSYNEQFF
TRBV12-3/TRBV12-4	CASSSGLVHEQYF
TRBV7-9	CASSPSEGQDLAKNIQYF
TRBV9	CASSRTTGQAGNTIYF
TRBV7-9	CASSLPGLAGSYEQYF
TRBV27	CASSSASGGLETQYF
TRBV29-1	CSVVTPLSVEAFF
TRBV6-1	CASSERRRGPQETQYF
TRBV29-1	CSVLRGNGELFF
TRBV7-2	CASSLATANEKLFF
TRBV19	CASSPAGLQLGSSYEQYF
TRBV4-3	CASSQAYPGRGGELFF
TRBV7-8	CASSSLAPGELFF
TRBV7-8	CASSLGVRGATPYEQYF
TRBV24-1	CATRGTDSNQPQHF
TRBV12-5	CASGLVQGFGYTF
TRBV6-2/TRBV6-3	CASRTRRIPSDSGNTIYF
TRBV6-6	CASSYNRGATNEKLFF
TRBV27	CATRGPEKLFF
TRBV19	CASRDPRGYRNEQFF
TRBV5-4	CASSPRYSGGLNEQFF
TRBV10-3	CAIMTSGANVLTF
TRBV29-1	CSVVPWQGVNTEAFF
TRBV7-2	CASSPPGLGPYNEQFF
TRBV7-9	CASSLVGGSNYGYTF
TRBV4-3	CASSQGRGTEAFF
TRBV4-1	CASSQYGDSSNQPQHF
TRBV29-1	CSVGASGGANTGELFF
TRBV11-3	CASSLLGQTETQYF
TRBV20-1	CSARGTPGSGNTIYF
TRBV12-3/TRBV12-4	CASSLTGAEDGYTF
TRBV25-1	CASQDRTNSPLHF
TRBV19	CASSDGGAYNEQFF